This T cell receptor (beta chain) was captured in a study of CD8+ T cells in alopecia areata. Study background: Patients in the treated group were given tofacitinib by mouth, 5 to 10 mg twice a day. General study points: Researchers reported that TCR sharing among patients proved less clear than in mice, possibly HLA-linked. Scalp specimens additionally yield sequences from normal skin's resident alphabeta T cells.

Remarks on this clone: The target antigen is unknown.

The CDR3 is 14 residues long. V lost 0 bases, J lost 8 bases, and 5 bases stayed unmatched. Germline lookup yields CDR1 SGHTA and CDR2 FQGNSA. PBMCs yielded sorted CD4+ and CD8+ T cells. In each case, RNA was isolated and then reverse transcribed into cDNA as the sequencing template. The assay was immunoSEQ multiplex PCR, and TCRdb's table has in-frame clones only and misses some. Of 200,000 to 250,000 clones in the sample, more than 45% were seen once. The source material was CD4+ T cells sorted from blood, sampled at week 0. The V gene is TRBV7-2, the J gene TRBJ1-2; 8 bases align to TRBD1. This sequence originates from a human donor with alopecia areata. The CDR3 is CASSLALQGAGYTF. CDR3 bases: TGTGCCAGCAGCTTAGCGCTGCAGGGGGCAGGCTACACCTTC.